This T cell receptor beta chain comes out of a study of neurological immune-mediated disorders. Findings and limits, study-wide: Expansion of TCR clones was greatest in HTLV-1-associated myelopathy and smallest in multiple sclerosis, where it fell below that of healthy controls.

This clonotype was seen ten or more times. No antigen is known for it. The CDR3 sequence is 15 residues long. V lost 2 bases, J lost 4 bases, and 13 bases lay in between. The cDNA was generated through 5'RACE incorporating 10-nucleotide random UMIs. TCRdb re-called the 5' RACE reads through MiXCR, storing one row per CDR3 protein. This repertoire shows under 80,000 distinct CDR3 sequences, roughly 3.6% found once; its top ten account for 1% to 1.5%. This receptor was identified in a man younger than 40 with multiple sclerosis. The V gene is TRBV12-3 or TRBV12-4, the J gene TRBJ2-3, with D perhaps TRBD1 (6 bases). Sequenced sample: PBMCs. CDR3 DNA: TGTGCCAGCAGTTTACGGGCAGGGGTTGCAGATACGCAGTATTTT. Translated: CASSLRAGVADTQYF.